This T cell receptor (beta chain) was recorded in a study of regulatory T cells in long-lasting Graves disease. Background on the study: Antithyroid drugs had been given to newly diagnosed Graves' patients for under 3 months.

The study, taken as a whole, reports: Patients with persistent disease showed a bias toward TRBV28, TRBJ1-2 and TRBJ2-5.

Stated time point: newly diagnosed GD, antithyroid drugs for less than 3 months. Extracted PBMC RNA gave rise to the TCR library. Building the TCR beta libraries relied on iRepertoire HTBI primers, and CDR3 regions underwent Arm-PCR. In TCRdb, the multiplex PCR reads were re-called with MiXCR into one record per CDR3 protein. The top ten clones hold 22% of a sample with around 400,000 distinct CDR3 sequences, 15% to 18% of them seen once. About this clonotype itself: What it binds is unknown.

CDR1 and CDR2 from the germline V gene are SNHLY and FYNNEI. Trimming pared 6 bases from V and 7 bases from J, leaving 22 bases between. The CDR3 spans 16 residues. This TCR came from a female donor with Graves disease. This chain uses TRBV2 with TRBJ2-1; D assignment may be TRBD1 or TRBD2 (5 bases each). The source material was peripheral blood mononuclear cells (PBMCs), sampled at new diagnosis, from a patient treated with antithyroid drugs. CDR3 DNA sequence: TGTGCCAGCAGATACCCGGGACGCCACTTCAGGAATGAGCAGTTCTTC. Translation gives CASRYPGRHFRNEQFF.